These 8 T cell receptor beta chains originate from one sample sequenced in a study of blood T cell repertoires in COVID-19. Produced via immunoSEQ multiplex PCR; TCRdb's table is partial and in-frame only. The table has 140,000 or so clones, roughly 82% seen once. Sequences were obtained from peripheral blood. These receptors originate from a human donor in a cohort sampled during active COVID-19.

The chain's CDR3 is CASSEGRGTGELFF. CDR3 DNA sequence: TGTGCCAGCAGTGAGGGGAGGGGCACCGGGGAGCTGTTTTTT. The rearrangement joins TRBV2 to TRBJ2-2; 7 bases are shared with TRBD2. This CDR3 is built from 14 residues. Per the germline V gene, CDR1 is SNHLY and CDR2 is FYNNEI. With V trimmed by 3 bases and J by 4 bases, 2 bases remained unmatched.

The chain links TRBV7-2 to TRBJ1-2, with TRBD1 identical over 10 bases. V shed 0 bases, J shed 5 bases, and the junction held 9 bases outside the gene matches. Germline values: CDR1 SGHTA, CDR2 FQGNSA. The CDR3 loop spans 17 amino acids. The CDR3 is CASSLAGGGQGRYGYTF. For the CDR3, the DNA is TGTGCCAGCAGCTTAGCAGGCGGGGGACAGGGGAGGTATGGCTACACCTTC.

The chain has TRBV2 and TRBJ2-7; 7 nucleotides align to TRBD1. Germline CDR1 and CDR2: SNHLY and FYNNEI. V trimming: 6 bases; J trimming: 0 bases; junction bases outside the gene matches: 8. The CDR3 runs 15 residues. This CDR3 reads CASRRQGVGSYEQYF. CDR3 sequence (DNA): TGTGCCAGCAGGCGACAGGGCGTGGGCTCCTACGAGCAGTACTTC.

The chain links TRBV11-3 to TRBJ1-2; TRBD1 matches at 7 bases. Losses at the gene ends were 0 bases for V and 5 bases for J; bases not matched to a gene: 15. The germline gives CDR1 SGHNT, CDR2 YENEEA. The CDR3 totals 18 residues. CDR3 loop: CASSLDRDSILSWYGYTF. The CDR3 nucleotides read TGTGCCAGCAGCTTAGACCGGGACAGTATCCTGTCCTGGTATGGCTACACCTTC.

This chain connects TRBV25-1 to TRBJ1-4, with D uncertain. Germline V gene data show CDR1 as MGHDK and CDR2 as SYGVNS. Trimming stripped 6 bases from V and 7 bases from J, with 18 bases between. This CDR3 comprises 15 residues. The CDR3 coding sequence is TGTGCCAGCAGCGAAACCCGGGGTGAGGTTGAAAAACTGTTTTTT. Its protein product is CASSETRGEVEKLFF.

The chain combines TRBV5-6 with TRBJ2-7; 12 bases match TRBD1. Per the germline V gene, CDR1 is SGHDT and CDR2 is YYEEEE. Losses at the gene ends were 4 bases for V and 2 bases for J; bases not matched to a gene: 7. The CDR3 covers 16 residues. The CDR3 DNA reads TGTGCCAGCAGCGTGGGGACAGGGGGCCCTGCCTACGAGCAGTACTTC. It encodes CASSVGTGGPAYEQYF. Using reference TRBV5-6 and TRBJ2-7 for the parts outside the CDR3, the full variable domain is DAGVTQSPTHLIKTRGQQVTLRCSPKSGHDTVSWYQQALGQGPQFIFQYYEEEERQRGNFPDRFSGHQFPNYSSELNVNALLLGDSALYLCASSVGTGGPAYEQYFGPGTRLTVT.

The chain is built from TRBV3-1 (or the pseudogene TRBV3-2) and TRBJ2-5; D possibly corresponds to TRBD2 (6 bases). Germline V gene sequence: CDR1 LGHDT, CDR2 YNNKEL (reference sequence). The CDR3 runs to 14 residues. Trimming took 3 bases from V and 1 from J, leaving 9 bases between them. The CDR3 DNA sequence: TGTGCCAGCAGCCAGGGGGGTTTCCAAGAGACCCAGTACTTC. It specifies CASSQGGFQETQYF.

The chain uses TRBV7-9 and TRBJ1-1, with 8 positions matching TRBD1. The V and J ends lost 3 bases and 6 bases, in that order; junction bases with no gene match: 9. Per the germline V gene, CDR1 is SEHNR and CDR2 is FQNEAQ (reference sequence). The CDR3 extends over 15 amino acids. The CDR3 is CASSLLGQGYPEAFF. CDR3 bases: TGTGCCAGCAGCTTGCTTGGACAGGGTTACCCTGAAGCTTTCTTT.